Following are 13 T cell receptor beta chains from one sample sequenced in a study of cytomegalovirus exposure and HLA in healthy donors. The PCR made use of 60 Vbeta and 13 Jbeta primers. The method was immunoSEQ multiplex PCR; TCRdb's version includes in-frame clones alone and lacks a portion of them. The table shows some 140,000 clones, with 60% to 85% occurring only once. What was sequenced was PBMCs. The receptors were sampled from a man aged 18 to 35 in good health and CMV-seronegative.

This clone was picked up a small number of times. The chain joins TRBV5-1 to TRBJ1-3, with a possible D match to TRBD1 (6 bases). The V gene's germline CDR1 is SGHRS and CDR2 YFSETQ. CDR3 length: 17 residues. V was cut by 3 bases and J by 0 bases, with 16 bases left in between. CDR3 amino acids: CASSSSPTGHSGNTIYF. The CDR3 nucleotides read TGCGCCAGCAGCTCCTCCCCGACAGGTCACTCTGGAAACACCATATATTTT.

The genes are TRBV6-6 and TRBJ1-5, with 7 bases matching TRBD1. This CDR3 region has 15 residues. V lost 5 bases, J lost 5 bases, and 9 bases stayed unmatched. CDR1 MNHNY and CDR2 SVGAGI come from the germline V gene (reference sequence). The CDR3 nucleotides read TGTGCCAGCAGTACGACCGGGACAGCATATCAGCCCCAGCATTTT. It codes for CASSTTGTAYQPQHF.

V usage is TRBV9 and J usage is TRBJ2-7, with 8 positions matching TRBD1. The CDR3 sequence is 14 residues long. From germline, CDR1 is SGDLS and CDR2 YYNGEE. V was pared by 4 bases and J by 5 bases, with 8 bases of the junction left unmatched. Here the CDR3 DNA reads TGTGCCAGCAGCACCCGGACAGGGTTCGACGAGCAGTACTTC. Amino acid sequence: CASSTRTGFDEQYF.

This rearrangement joins TRBV18 to TRBJ2-5, with TRBD1 matching over 12 bases. The J call is uncertain, as TRBJ2-7 better fits the DNA end. In germline, CDR1 is KGHSH, CDR2 LQKENI. The CDR3 consists of 16 residues. Here the CDR3 DNA reads TGTGCCAGCTCACCTAGACCGGGACAGGGGGCTTACGAGCAGTACTTC. Its translation is CASSPRPGQGAYEQYF.

The chain carries TRBV18 and TRBJ1-5; possible D gene TRBD1, 5 bases. V lost 2 bases and J 0 bases, leaving 14 bases between the germline ends. The CDR3 covers 17 residues. The germline CDR1 and CDR2 sequences are KGHSH and LQKENI. CDR3 region: CASSPSREKGSNQPQHF. CDR3 in DNA: TGTGCCAGCTCACCATCCAGGGAAAAGGGTAGCAATCAGCCCCAGCATTTT. Supplemented by reference TRBV18 and TRBJ1-5, the full variable domain reads NAGVMQNPRHLVRRRGQEARLRCSPMKGHSHVYWYRQLPEEGLKFMVYLQKENIIDESGMPKERFSAEFPKEGPSILRIQQVVRGDSAAYFCASSPSREKGSNQPQHFGDGTRLSIL.

This clone was recorded only once. V gene TRBV7-2 combines with J gene TRBJ2-5, with D perhaps TRBD2 (7 bases). The CDR3 has 14 amino acids. Per the germline V gene, CDR1 is SGHTA and CDR2 is FQGNSA. Between the trimmed V and J ends, which lost 6 bases and 5 bases, there was a span of 16 bases. This CDR3 is CASSWGGRRETQYF. The DNA for the CDR3 is TGTGCCAGCAGTTGGGGGGGGCGACGGGAGACCCAGTACTTC.

V gene TRBV7-9 combines with J gene TRBJ1-6; no reliable D call. This CDR3 spans 15 amino acids. Germline V gene data show CDR1 as SEHNR and CDR2 as FQNEAQ (reference sequence). The germline V and J ends were trimmed by 0 bases and 5 bases, with 8 bases remaining between them. The CDR3 protein is CASSLALSNNSPLHF. The CDR3 DNA reads TGTGCCAGCAGCTTAGCGCTAAGTAATAATTCACCCCTCCACTTT.

This rearrangement joins TRBV6-1 to TRBJ2-7, with D tentatively TRBD2 (6 bases). Trimming stripped 6 bases from V and 2 bases from J, with 17 bases between. The germline V gene has CDR1 MNHNS and CDR2 SASEGT. This CDR3 has 15 residues. CDR3 region: CASSVPGLPTYEQYF. DNA of the CDR3: TGTGCCAGCAGCGTTCCGGGACTCCCAACCTACGAGCAGTACTTC.

This clone has a single count. The rearrangement uses TRBV5-4 and TRBJ1-3; D possibly corresponds to TRBD1 (5 bases). With 2 bases removed from V and 0 bases from J, the gap between germline ends came to 15 bases. The CDR3 loop spans 17 amino acids. CDR1 and CDR2 from the germline V gene are SGHNT and YYREEE (reference sequence). CDR3 sequence: CASSFQVQASSGNTIYF. DNA for the CDR3: TGTGCCAGCAGCTTTCAGGTACAGGCGAGCTCTGGAAACACCATATATTTT.

The genes are TRBV5-1 and TRBJ2-3; 7 nucleotides match TRBD2. This CDR3 contains 14 residues. Losses at the gene ends were 3 bases for V and 4 bases for J; bases not matched to a gene: 5. Germline V gene sequence: CDR1 SGHRS, CDR2 YFSETQ. The CDR3 protein is CASSSLSGADTQYF. The CDR3 DNA sequence: TGCGCCAGCAGCTCCCTAAGCGGGGCAGATACGCAGTATTTT.

The genes are TRBV30 and TRBJ1-5, with TRBD1 matching over 9 bases. V was pared by 5 bases and J by 4 bases, with 0 bases of the junction left unmatched. Germline V lookup: CDR1 GTSNPN, CDR2 SVGIG (reference sequence). CDR3 size: 12 residues. This CDR3 reads CAWGQGNQPQHF. The CDR3 region has the DNA TGTGCCTGGGGACAGGGGAATCAGCCCCAGCATTTT.

Comments on this clone: At the DNA level, this CDR3 is encoded by other sequences in the same sample as well. The rearrangement links TRBV6-5 to TRBJ1-1, with 8 bases fitting TRBD1. V dropped 3 bases and J dropped 7; count of bases not matched to a gene: 4. There are 13 residues in the CDR3. Germline V gene sequence: CDR1 MNHEY, CDR2 SVGAGI. The CDR3 here is CASSYSGQGEAFF. DNA of the CDR3: TGTGCCAGCAGTTATTCCGGACAGGGTGAAGCTTTCTTT.

This clone was recorded only once. V is TRBV18 and J is TRBJ2-7, with a weak D call TRBD2 (6 bases). The length of the CDR3 is 14 residues. Germline lookup yields CDR1 KGHSH and CDR2 LQKENI. V lost 6 bases and J lost 3, with 15 bases in between. The CDR3 protein is CASSPGAGSYEQYF. CDR3 nucleotides: TGTGCCAGCTCCCCCGGGGCGGGGAGCTACGAGCAGTACTTC.